The next 27 T cell receptor beta chains were all read from a single sample in a study of T cells after posttransplantation cyclophosphamide. A marrow graft followed busulfan-fludarabine conditioning, with cyclophosphamide on days +3 and +4. TCRdb keeps only in-frame clones here, not all; method: immunoSEQ multiplex PCR. There are 6,000 to 9,500 clones in the sample, none observed a single time. This material consisted of PBMCs, taken around 90 days after allogeneic stem cell transplant with posttransplant cyclophosphamide. These receptors all come from a female patient in her 60s who received an allogeneic stem cell transplant from an unrelated donor, was CMV-positive, and had acute GVHD only. Some T cells may be provided by the graft donor.

In its sample, this clone was seen many times. The chain uses TRBV19 and TRBJ2-3; 7 nucleotides align to TRBD1. This CDR3 has 16 amino acids. J was trimmed by 8 bases and V by 4 bases; bases with no gene match: 15. Germline loops: CDR1 LNHDA, CDR2 SQIVND (reference sequence). This CDR3 is CASSTYKGQETGTQYF. The DNA for the CDR3 is TGTGCCAGTAGTACCTACAAAGGACAGGAAACGGGTACGCAGTATTTT. Supplemented by reference TRBV19 and TRBJ2-3, the full variable domain reads DGGITQSPKYLFRKEGQNVTLSCEQNLNHDAMYWYRQDPGQGLRLIYYSQIVNDFQKGDIAEGYSVSREKKESFPLTVTSAQKNPTAFYLCASSTYKGQETGTQYFGPGTRLTVL.

This clone was recorded at least ten times. The chain links TRBV11-2 to TRBJ2-7; 11 nucleotides line up with TRBD2. From germline, CDR1 is SGHAT and CDR2 FQNNGV. V lost 1 base and J lost 6; bases outside the gene matches: 14. The CDR3 length is 18 residues. CDR3 nucleotide sequence: TGTGCCAGCAGCTTAGTTAAGACTAGCGGGACGCGCTTCCCCGAGCAGTACTTC. Protein sequence: CASSLVKTSGTRFPEQYF.

This clone was counted many times. This chain uses TRBV19 with TRBJ1-5; 7 bases are shared with TRBD1. From germline, CDR1 is LNHDA and CDR2 SQIVND (reference sequence). The J segment lost 7 bases and the V segment lost 5 bases, leaving 8 bases of the junction unmatched. This CDR3 region has 14 residues. This CDR3 is CASSGDRDPQPQHF. The CDR3 DNA is TGTGCCAGTAGTGGCGACAGGGATCCCCAGCCCCAGCATTTT.

This clone was seen many times. CDR3 amino acids: CASSRRASGSGDTQYF. The CDR3 nucleotides read TGTGCCAGCAGCCGGAGGGCTAGCGGGAGTGGAGATACGCAGTATTTT. The rearrangement uses TRBV5-4 and TRBJ2-3; TRBD2 aligns across 10 bases. The CDR3 length is 16 residues. The V and J ends lost 4 bases and 5 bases, in that order; junction bases with no gene match: 10. Germline V gene lookup returns CDR1 SGHNT and CDR2 YYREEE (reference sequence).

This clone was counted ten times or more. The J gene is TRBJ2-7, the V gene TRBV19; a weak D match, TRBD2 (6 bases). Trimming took off 5 bases at V and 4 bases at J, with 12 bases between the two ends. The CDR3 consists of 13 residues. In germline, CDR1 is LNHDA, CDR2 SQIVND (reference sequence). The CDR3 is CASSPSGLYEQYF. CDR3 bases: TGTGCCAGTAGTCCCAGCGGGTTATACGAGCAGTACTTC.

This clone was seen ten or more times. The V gene is TRBV5-1, the J gene TRBJ2-5; possible D gene TRBD1, 5 bases. This CDR3 contains 15 residues. Germline V gene lookup returns CDR1 SGHRS and CDR2 YFSETQ. The V end lost 0 bases, the J end lost 2 bases, and 11 bases lay between the germline ends. CDR3 DNA: TGCGCCAGCAGCTTGGAACCAGGGCTACAAGAGACCCAGTACTTC. The encoded protein is CASSLEPGLQETQYF.

This clone was detected many times. The chain joins TRBV5-6 to TRBJ1-4, with D tentatively TRBD1 (6 bases). Trimming stripped 0 bases from V and 3 bases from J, with 12 bases between. Germline loops: CDR1 SGHDT, CDR2 YYEEEE. The CDR3 sequence is 16 residues long. The CDR3 loop is CASSLVPTGANEKLFF. CDR3 coding DNA: TGTGCCAGCAGCTTGGTACCGACAGGTGCTAATGAAAAACTGTTTTTT.

Judged by abundance, this clone is medium-sized. This chain joins TRBV19 and TRBJ1-3, with 7 bases aligning to TRBD1. CDR1 is LNHDA and CDR2 is SQIVND in the germline V gene (reference sequence). The V segment lost 5 bases and the J segment 2 bases; nucleotides outside the gene matches: 3. The CDR3 is 14 residues long. This CDR3 reads CASSPGTAGNTIYF. CDR3 nucleotides: TGTGCCAGTAGTCCGGGGACAGCTGGAAACACCATATATTTT.

This clone was counted at least ten times. The chain uses TRBV30 and TRBJ1-4, with TRBD1 identical over 9 bases. V shed 2 bases, J shed 7 bases, and the junction held 5 bases outside the gene matches. CDR1 and CDR2 (germline): GTSNPN, SVGIG (reference sequence). The CDR3 has 14 amino acids. The CDR3 nucleotides read TGTGCCTGGAGTTCCCTGGACAGGGGTGAAAAACTGTTTTTT. It encodes CAWSSLDRGEKLFF.

By share, this clone ranks as medium-sized. The genes are TRBV19 and TRBJ2-1; 13 bases are shared with TRBD2. Per germline, CDR1 LNHDA and CDR2 SQIVND (reference sequence). CDR3 size: 17 residues. V lost 3 bases, J lost 5 bases, and 7 bases stayed unmatched. The CDR3 DNA follows: TGTGCCAGTAGTATCGGGACTAGCGGGACCATCCACAATGAGCAGTTCTTC. This codes for CASSIGTSGTIHNEQFF.

This clone was counted only a few times. The rearrangement links TRBV12-3 or TRBV12-4 to TRBJ2-5; D might be TRBD1 (6 bases). The CDR3 is 14 residues long. Trimming took 6 bases from V and 1 from J, leaving 12 bases between them. The CDR3 reads CASSGAGAQETQYF. In DNA form, the CDR3 reads TGTGCCAGCAGCGGCGCAGGGGCCCAAGAGACCCAGTACTTC.

This clone came up many times. The V call is TRBV16, the J call TRBJ2-6; 7 bases fit TRBD1. Trimming removed 2 bases from V and 2 bases from J; junction bases left unmatched: 3. The CDR3 is 16 amino acids. Per the germline V gene, CDR1 is KGHSY and CDR2 is FQNENV. The CDR3 sequence is CASSQLTGAGANVLTF. In DNA, the CDR3 is TGTGCCAGCAGCCAACTTACAGGGGCTGGGGCCAACGTCCTGACTTTC.

Many counts were recorded for this clone. This chain uses TRBV6-5 with TRBJ1-6; D possibly corresponds to TRBD1 (5 bases). The CDR3 totals 16 residues. The germline gives CDR1 MNHEY, CDR2 SVGAGI. The ends were cut back, 0 bases at V and 9 bases at J, with 15 bases in the middle. CDR3 sequence: CASSYSTRQLISPLHF. CDR3 DNA sequence: TGTGCCAGCAGTTACTCAACCCGACAGTTGATTTCACCCCTCCACTTT.

In this sample, this clone turned up many times. V and J are TRBV12-3 or TRBV12-4 and TRBJ2-5; 7 nucleotides align to TRBD1. The J segment lost 5 bases and the V segment lost 6 bases, leaving 12 bases of the junction unmatched. This CDR3 is 15 amino acids long. The CDR3 coding sequence is TGTGCCAGCAGACCCTGGGACAGCCCTGGGGAGACCCAGTACTTC. This sequence encodes CASRPWDSPGETQYF.

V gene TRBV7-8 combines with J gene TRBJ2-5, with 7 bases matching TRBD2. The CDR3 extends over 15 amino acids. Trimming took 2 bases from V and 0 from J; bases not matched to a gene: 3. Looked up from germline, CDR1 is SGHVS and CDR2 is FQNEAQ. CDR3 DNA: TGTGCCAGCAGCTTAATGGCGGGGGACCAAGAGACCCAGTACTTC. It encodes CASSLMAGDQETQYF. The variable domain in full, completed from reference TRBV7-8 and TRBJ2-5, reads GAGVSQSPRYKVAKRGQDVALRCDPISGHVSLFWYQQALGQGPEFLTYFQNEAQLDKSGLPSDRFFAERPEGSVSTLKIQRTQQEDSAVYLCASSLMAGDQETQYFGPGTRLLVL.

In its sample, this clone was seen many times. The rearrangement joins TRBV5-1 to TRBJ2-7; TRBD2 matches at 10 bases. V lost 0 bases to trimming and J lost 4 bases; unmatched junction nucleotides: 7. Germline values: CDR1 SGHRS, CDR2 YFSETQ. The CDR3 contains 16 residues. The DNA for the CDR3 is TGCGCCAGCAGCTTGGCGTCTAGCGGGAGTACGTACGAGCAGTACTTC. Protein sequence: CASSLASSGSTYEQYF.

This clone was picked up many times. The rearrangement uses TRBV10-2 and TRBJ2-1; 8 positions match TRBD2. Germline lookup yields CDR1 WSHSY and CDR2 SAAADI. This CDR3 has 16 residues. V shed 4 bases, J shed 1 base, and the junction held 6 bases outside the gene matches. CDR3 sequence (DNA): TGCGCCAGCAGTGCCCCTAGCGGGCATTCCTACAATGAGCAGTTCTTC. As protein: CASSAPSGHSYNEQFF.

This clone was counted many times. The V gene is TRBV29-1, the J gene TRBJ1-4, with 10 bases that match TRBD1. The CDR3 runs 13 residues. V gave up 5 bases and J gave up 7 bases; unmatched junction bases: 4. Germline V gives CDR1 SQVTM, CDR2 ANQGSEA. CDR3 region: CSVPGQGTEKLFF. As DNA, the CDR3 is TGCAGCGTTCCGGGACAGGGGACTGAAAAACTGTTTTTT.

This clone was seen at least ten times. J is TRBJ2-1 and V is TRBV29-1; 10 bases line up with TRBD2. Germline V CDR1 and CDR2: SQVTM, ANQGSEA. CDR3 size: 17 residues. Trimming cost V 4 bases and J 8 bases; bases outside gene matches: 17. Here the CDR3 reads CSVGEGRSSGRTDEQFF. The CDR3 nucleotides are TGCAGCGTTGGAGAAGGGCGTTCTAGCGGGAGAACGGATGAGCAGTTCTTC.

At least ten counts were recorded for this clone. V is TRBV7-6 and J is TRBJ2-1, with 12 positions matching TRBD2. Germline-derived CDR1 and CDR2 are SGHVS and FNYEAQ. Trimming removed 2 bases from V and 7 bases from J; junction bases left unmatched: 0. The CDR3 runs 14 residues. The CDR3 region has the DNA TGTGCCAGCAGCTTACTAGCGGGAGGGAATGAGCAGTTCTTC. The encoded protein is CASSLLAGGNEQFF.

This clone has just a few counts. V usage is TRBV27 and J usage is TRBJ1-6; TRBD1 aligns across 10 bases. Germline V gene data show CDR1 as MNHEY and CDR2 as SMNVEV (reference sequence). Trimming cost V 4 bases and J 9 bases; bases outside gene matches: 3. This CDR3 is 14 amino acids long. The CDR3 here is CASSSDRGRSPLHF. The CDR3, as DNA: TGTGCCAGCAGTTCCGACAGGGGGCGTTCACCCCTCCACTTT.

The rearrangement joins TRBV6-2 or TRBV6-3 to TRBJ1-2; D call uncertain. This CDR3 contains 13 residues. Per the germline V gene, CDR1 is MNHEY and CDR2 is SVGEGT. V was cut by 2 bases and J by 9 bases, with 13 bases left in between. The CDR3 loop reads CASSYAAGYRYTF. The DNA of the CDR3 is TGTGCCAGCAGTTACGCCGCGGGGTATCGCTACACCTTC.

This clone was picked up many times. The CDR3 bases are TGTGCCAGTGGGACCGCAACAGGGGGGGCAGCTTTCTTT. Its protein is CASGTATGGAAFF. The chain combines TRBV6-6 with TRBJ1-1; 8 nucleotides agree with TRBD1. The CDR3 totals 13 residues. Trimming at V came to 9 bases and at J to 10 bases, leaving 13 bases not matched to a gene. Germline V gene data show CDR1 as MNHNY and CDR2 as SVGAGI (reference sequence).

This clone rates as medium-sized. The chain recombines TRBV19 with TRBJ2-7, with 8 bases identical to TRBD1. V dropped 5 bases and J dropped 0; count of bases not matched to a gene: 3. Germline-derived CDR1 and CDR2 are LNHDA and SQIVND (reference sequence). This CDR3 is 14 amino acids long. CDR3 sequence: CASSPGTGSYEQYF. CDR3 nucleotide sequence: TGTGCCAGTAGTCCCGGGACAGGCTCCTACGAGCAGTACTTC.

This clone was observed a few times. V usage is TRBV11-3 and J usage is TRBJ2-5; D unclear. Trimming shortened V by 1 base and J by 2 bases, and 11 bases separated the two germline ends. CDR1 and CDR2 from the germline V gene are SGHNT and YENEEA. The CDR3 is made up of 15 amino acids. The CDR3 coding sequence is TGTGCCAGCAGCTTAGGGTCCCGTCGGCAAGAGACCCAGTACTTC. It yields the protein CASSLGSRRQETQYF.

Many counts were recorded for this clone. This chain connects TRBV7-9 to TRBJ2-7, with 8 bases that match TRBD2. Losses at the gene ends were 1 base for V and 3 bases for J; bases not matched to a gene: 2. The germline V gene encodes CDR1 SEHNR and CDR2 FQNEAQ (reference sequence). CDR3 length equals 14 residues. The CDR3: CASSLGLANYEQYF. The DNA of the CDR3 is TGTGCCAGCAGCTTAGGACTAGCGAACTACGAGCAGTACTTC.

This clone was observed many times. The chain couples TRBV18 to TRBJ1-4; 7 positions match TRBD1. V lost 3 bases and J lost 3; bases outside the gene matches: 1. This CDR3 comprises 14 residues. Germline V lookup: CDR1 KGHSH, CDR2 LQKENI. The CDR3 region is CASSPGTANEKLFF. Here the CDR3 DNA reads TGTGCCAGCTCACCGGGGACAGCTAATGAAAAACTGTTTTTT.